Listed below are T cell receptor beta chains from one sample, sequenced in a study of blood T cell repertoires in COVID-19. Clones were sequenced by immunoSEQ multiplex PCR, and TCRdb holds only the in-frame ones, with some missing. This table has about 220,000 clones, 75% to 85% appearing once. The sequencing sample was made of peripheral blood. All receptors derive from a human donor in a cohort sampled during active COVID-19. Each CDR3 is given without its conserved first and last residue. Fields, in order: J gene, V gene, CDR3 protein.

>TRBJ2-3|TRBV7-2
ASSLGRADTQY
>TRBJ1-5|TRBV19
ASSDRGLDQPQH
>TRBJ2-3|TRBV5-1
ASSLELATDTQY
>TRBJ2-5|TRBV15
ATSRDPVTETQY
>TRBJ2-1|TRBV7-9
ASSQLQGNEQF
>TRBJ1-1|TRBV9
ASSARRERTEAF
>TRBJ1-1|TRBV12-3/TRBV12-4
ASSLGLVTEAF
>TRBJ2-3|TRBV7-6
ASSLVISGAASGGDQY
>TRBJ1-1|TRBV3-1/TRBV3-2
ASSQRDRVTTEAF
>TRBJ2-5|TRBV18
ASSPLQGQETQY
>TRBJ1-4|TRBV28
ASSLKALNEKLF
>TRBJ1-3|TRBV11-2
ASSLVSTGGGNTIY
>TRBJ2-1|TRBV7-2
ASSLSEGGVEQF
>TRBJ2-2|TRBV5-6
ASNLLLNTGELF
>TRBJ2-3|TRBV19
ASSLAGGTDTQY
>TRBJ1-1|TRBV7-9
ASSLVGGGTEAF
>TRBJ2-7|TRBV11-2
ASSPRIRRSYEQY
>TRBJ2-1|TRBV7-2
ASSILAGGIYNEQF
>TRBJ1-3|TRBV21-1
ASSKVRTDSGNTIY
>TRBJ1-4|TRBV5-4
ASSLGRFGQGATNEKLF
>TRBJ1-2|TRBV12-3/TRBV12-4
ASSPDYGGYT
>TRBJ2-7|TRBV7-8
ASSLRELEGMGEQY
>TRBJ2-7|TRBV28
ASSAGLAAQEQY
>TRBJ2-2|TRBV10-3
ASKAGTASNTGELF
>TRBJ2-5|TRBV7-2
ASSLAEDRGGETQY
>TRBJ2-1|TRBV5-4
ASSFLGEAQNEQF
>TRBJ2-7|TRBV4-1
ASSQEGFDRGYEQY
>TRBJ1-5|TRBV27
ASSLNGGGDQPQH
>TRBJ1-2|TRBV7-2
ASSADRVAGYT
>TRBJ1-1|TRBV7-9
ASIKGGDAEAF
>TRBJ2-5|TRBV6-1
ASSEVWDRAETQY
>TRBJ2-1|TRBV4-2
ASSQDTSGGHTYNEQF
>TRBJ2-1|TRBV29-1
SVAHRWEGYNEQF
>TRBJ2-7|TRBV4-2
ASSQGRSSDRRPYEQY
>TRBJ2-1|TRBV24-1
ATSDRAPQRSEQF
>TRBJ1-1|TRBV3-1/TRBV3-2
ASSQANTEAF
>TRBJ1-5|TRBV7-8
ASSLDRAYNQPQH
>TRBJ2-1|TRBV4-3
ASSQDIRGRIEQF
>TRBJ1-6|TRBV12-3/TRBV12-4
ASREDYNSPLH
>TRBJ2-7|TRBV5-6
ASSLPRGRDILYEQY
>TRBJ2-2|TRBV7-2
ASSSSGIRAGELF